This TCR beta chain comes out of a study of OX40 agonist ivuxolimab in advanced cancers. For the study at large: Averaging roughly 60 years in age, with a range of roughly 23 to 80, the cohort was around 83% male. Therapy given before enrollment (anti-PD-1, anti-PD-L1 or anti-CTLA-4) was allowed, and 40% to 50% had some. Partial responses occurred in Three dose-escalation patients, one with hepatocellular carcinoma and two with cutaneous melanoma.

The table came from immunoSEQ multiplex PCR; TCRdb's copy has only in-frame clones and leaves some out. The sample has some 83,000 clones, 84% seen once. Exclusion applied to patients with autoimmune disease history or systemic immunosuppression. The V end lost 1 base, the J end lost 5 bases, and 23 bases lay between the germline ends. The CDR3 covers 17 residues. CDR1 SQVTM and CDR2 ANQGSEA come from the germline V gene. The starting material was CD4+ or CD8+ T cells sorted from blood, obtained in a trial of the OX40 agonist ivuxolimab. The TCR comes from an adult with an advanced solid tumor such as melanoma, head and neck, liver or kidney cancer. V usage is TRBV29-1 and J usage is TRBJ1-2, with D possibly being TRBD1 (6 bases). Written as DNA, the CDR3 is TGCAGCGTTGAAGTGACACGGGGACACGGGATGGGTTATGGCTACACCTTC. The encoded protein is CSVEVTRGHGMGYGYTF. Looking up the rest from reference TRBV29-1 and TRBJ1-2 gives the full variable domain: SAVISQKPSRDICQRGTSLTIQCQVDSQVTMMFWYRQQPGQSLTLIATANQGSEATYESGFVIDKFPISRPNLTFSTLTVSNMSPEDSSIYLCSVEVTRGHGMGYGYTFGSGTRLTVV.